The 32 T cell receptor beta chains in this list originate from one sample, sequenced in a study of human T cells and chemical hapten exposure. MiXCR, applied by TCRdb to the RACE reads, yields one record per CDR3 protein. The profile shows around 260,000 distinct CDR3 sequences, around 9.3% of them singletons. This sample's time point: pre-sensitization, week 0. Treatment specified: therapeutic diphenylcyclopropenone sensitization with weekly scalp DPC. This specimen was whole blood, taken in connection with sensitization to the hapten diphenylcyclopropenone (DPC). These receptor sequences come from a woman aged 40 to 50 with alopecia areata. Some clones in this sample may be carry-over from other donors' samples.

The chain recombines TRBV20-1 with TRBJ2-3; tentative D call: TRBD1 (5 bases). Germline V gene data show CDR1 as DFQATT and CDR2 as SNEGSKA (reference sequence). Trimming removed 0 bases from V and 7 bases from J, with 11 bases in between. This CDR3 has 13 residues. This CDR3 reads CSARDPTDYTQYF. The CDR3 DNA reads as TGCAGTGCTAGAGATCCGACAGACTATACGCAGTATTTT.

This clonotype occurred a few times. The V call is TRBV7-8, the J call TRBJ2-1; no firm D call. Germline lookup yields CDR1 SGHVS and CDR2 FQNEAQ. The V gene lost 1 base and the J gene lost 8 bases, with 24 bases spanning the gap. This CDR3 has 18 residues. The CDR3 sequence: CASSLVVVVRLQEHEQFF. The CDR3 bases are TGTGCCAGCAGCTTAGTAGTCGTCGTCAGGCTTCAGGAGCATGAGCAGTTCTTC. Full variable domain (outside the CDR3, taken from reference TRBV7-8 and TRBJ2-1): GAGVSQSPRYKVAKRGQDVALRCDPISGHVSLFWYQQALGQGPEFLTYFQNEAQLDKSGLPSDRFFAERPEGSVSTLKIQRTQQEDSAVYLCASSLVVVVRLQEHEQFFGPGTRLTVL.

The chain has TRBV10-3 and TRBJ1-5; the D gene is possibly TRBD1 (6 bases). Trimming stripped 4 bases from V and 0 bases from J, with 13 bases between. Germline lookup yields CDR1 ENHRY and CDR2 SYGVKD. This CDR3 contains 16 residues. The CDR3: CAISGQGGFSNQPQHF. CDR3 DNA: TGTGCCATCAGTGGCCAAGGGGGTTTTAGCAATCAGCCCCAGCATTTT.

This clonotype was observed a handful of times. This sequence joins TRBV15 and TRBJ2-3; either TRBD1 or TRBD2 may fit D (6 bases each). The CDR3 consists of 15 residues. The V end lost 0 bases, the J end lost 2 bases, and 9 bases lay between the germline ends. The germline gives CDR1 LNHNV, CDR2 YYDKDF (reference sequence). In DNA form, the CDR3 reads TGTGCCACCAGCAGAGAAGGGGGGATCACAGATACGCAGTATTTT. It codes for CATSREGGITDTQYF.

The chain uses TRBV20-1 and TRBJ2-2, with TRBD1 identical over 7 bases. Germline V gives CDR1 DFQATT, CDR2 SNEGSKA (reference sequence). The CDR3 runs 13 residues. V was pared by 5 bases and J by 5 bases, with 5 bases of the junction left unmatched. Here the CDR3 DNA reads TGCAGTGCTCCCAGACAGGGAACCGGGGAGCTGTTTTTT. This gives the protein CSAPRQGTGELFF.

This clonotype has just a few counts. This rearrangement joins TRBV15 to TRBJ1-1; D is uncertain. Germline CDR1 and CDR2: LNHNV and YYDKDF (reference sequence). The CDR3 covers 16 residues. Trimming took 0 bases from V and 5 from J, leaving 16 bases between them. The CDR3 DNA reads TGTGCCACCAGCAGAGATGCGTCACCTCGTGTTACTGAAGCTTTCTTT. Translation gives CATSRDASPRVTEAFF.

The CDR3: CATSRRLAGGADTQYF. Written as DNA, the CDR3 is TGTGCCACCAGCAGAAGATTAGCGGGAGGGGCAGATACGCAGTATTTT. The chain joins TRBV15 to TRBJ2-3, with TRBD2 identical over 11 bases. The CDR3 contains 16 residues. Germline CDR1 is LNHNV and CDR2 is YYDKDF (reference sequence). The J segment lost 4 bases and the V segment lost 2 bases, leaving 5 bases of the junction unmatched.

V and J are TRBV12-3 or TRBV12-4 and TRBJ2-1; tentative D call: TRBD2 (5 bases). The CDR3 is made up of 17 amino acids. Trimming took off 5 bases at V and 1 base at J, with 18 bases between the two ends. CDR3 nucleotides: TGTGCCAGCAGTCCGGGTGGGAGTCCATTTTCCTACAATGAGCAGTTCTTC. It codes for CASSPGGSPFSYNEQFF.

This clonotype was observed a few times. The chain links TRBV13 to TRBJ1-4; maybe TRBD1 (5 bases). V dropped 3 bases and J dropped 14 bases, with 13 bases sitting between them. In germline, CDR1 is PRHDT, CDR2 FYEKMQ (reference sequence). The CDR3 is made up of 12 amino acids. Here the CDR3 DNA reads TGTGCCAGCAGCTTGAGGGGCCGGCTGCTGTTTTTT. This translates into CASSLRGRLLFF.

There are a few counts of this clonotype. The chain is built from TRBV29-1 and TRBJ2-2; possibly TRBD1 or TRBD2 for D (5 bases each). Germline CDR1 is SQVTM and CDR2 is ANQGSEA. Deletions cut 5 bases from V and 4 bases from J, with 11 bases between. The CDR3 contains 13 residues. The CDR3 is CSVIGTLTGELFF. CDR3 DNA: TGCAGCGTTATTGGGACCCTCACCGGGGAGCTGTTTTTT.

This clonotype was seen a few times. This chain connects TRBV29-1 to TRBJ2-7, with D tentatively TRBD1 (6 bases). With 2 bases removed from V and 2 bases from J, the gap between germline ends came to 22 bases. The CDR3 has 17 amino acids. From germline, CDR1 is SQVTM and CDR2 ANQGSEA. The CDR3 is CSVESAARGQGTYEQYF. Written as DNA, the CDR3 is TGCAGCGTTGAATCCGCCGCCCGAGGCCAGGGGACCTACGAGCAGTACTTC.

The J gene is TRBJ1-5, the V gene TRBV6-5; D call uncertain. Per the germline V gene, CDR1 is MNHEY and CDR2 is SVGAGI. The CDR3 totals 14 residues. V lost 10 bases to trimming and J lost 0 bases, with 13 bases between them. In DNA, the CDR3 is TGTGCCACCAAACCAGACGGTAGCAATCAGCCCCAGCATTTT. It yields the protein CATKPDGSNQPQHF.

This clonotype appeared a few times. This chain joins TRBV20-1 and TRBJ2-7, with no clear D. V lost 2 bases and J lost 2, with 10 bases in between. Looked up from germline, CDR1 is DFQATT and CDR2 is SNEGSKA (reference sequence). The CDR3 consists of 13 residues. The CDR3 protein is CSARMAQPYEQYF. The CDR3 DNA reads TGCAGTGCTAGAATGGCTCAACCCTACGAGCAGTACTTC.

The rearrangement joins TRBV15 to TRBJ2-3; the match to TRBD1 covers 11 bases. Germline CDR1 reads LNHNV; CDR2 reads YYDKDF (reference sequence). The CDR3 is 16 residues long. V gave up 3 bases and J gave up 4 bases; unmatched junction bases: 6. The CDR3 is CATSRWTGGGADTQYF. CDR3 bases: TGTGCCACCAGCAGGTGGACAGGGGGCGGCGCAGATACGCAGTATTTT.

The chain carries TRBV6-2 or TRBV6-3 and TRBJ1-5; tentatively, D is TRBD1 (6 bases). Looked up from germline, CDR1 is MNHEY and CDR2 is SVGEGT. This CDR3 has 16 residues. Deletions cut 5 bases from V and 0 bases from J, with 14 bases between. For the CDR3, the DNA is TGTGCCAGCAGTCGAGCTACAGGGTATAGCAATCAGCCCCAGCATTTT. It translates to CASSRATGYSNQPQHF.

The chain combines TRBV29-1 with TRBJ2-5; TRBD2 aligns across 7 bases. The CDR3 is 14 residues long. Germline CDR1 and CDR2: SQVTM and ANQGSEA. Unmatched junction bases numbered 9, after V lost 6 bases and J lost 2 bases. The CDR3 here is CSVIGGGLQETQYF. The CDR3 coding sequence is TGCAGCGTAATTGGCGGGGGATTACAAGAGACCCAGTACTTC.

This clonotype has a count of ten or more. The chain has TRBV7-2 and TRBJ2-5, with 7 nucleotides matching TRBD1. V trimming: 5 bases; J trimming: 5 bases; junction bases outside the gene matches: 5. Germline CDR1 SGHTA, CDR2 FQGNSA. There are 13 residues in the CDR3. CDR3 sequence: CASSPSTGETQYF. DNA for the CDR3: TGTGCCAGCAGCCCATCGACAGGGGAGACCCAGTACTTC.

This clonotype was counted ten times or more. The chain links TRBV9 to TRBJ2-7, with 13 positions matching TRBD2. Germline V gene lookup returns CDR1 SGDLS and CDR2 YYNGEE. There are 16 residues in the CDR3. With V trimmed by 1 base and J by 2 bases, 3 bases remained unmatched. The CDR3 DNA reads TGTGCCAGCAGCGTATCGACTAGCGGGGGGCCCTACGAGCAGTACTTC. Translation: CASSVSTSGGPYEQYF.

This clonotype was observed at least ten times. The J gene is TRBJ2-3, the V gene TRBV7-2; 10 bases agree with TRBD2. The CDR3 spans 16 residues. Per germline, CDR1 SGHTA and CDR2 FQGNSA. Trimming took 0 bases from V and 4 from J; bases not matched to a gene: 4. Written as DNA, the CDR3 is TGTGCCAGCAGCTTAGCTCTAGCGGGAGCAGCAGATACGCAGTATTTT. Its translation: CASSLALAGAADTQYF. The complete variable domain, with remaining parts taken from reference TRBV7-2 and TRBJ2-3, reads GAGVSQSPSNKVTEKGKDVELRCDPISGHTALYWYRQSLGQGLEFLIYFQGNSAPDKSGLPSDRFSAERTGGSVSTLTIQRTQQEDSAVYLCASSLALAGAADTQYFGPGTRLTVL.

This clonotype was recorded many times. The genes are TRBV28 and TRBJ2-5; unclear D gene. This CDR3 has 12 amino acids. Germline-derived CDR1 and CDR2 are MDHEN and SYDVKM. Trimming pared 6 bases from V and 1 base from J, leaving 6 bases between. The CDR3 DNA sequence: TGTGCCAGCAGCTCTAGCCAAGAGACCCAGTACTTC. The encoded protein is CASSSSQETQYF.

The rearrangement links TRBV6-2 or TRBV6-3 to TRBJ1-5; D is undetermined. Germline assignment: CDR1 MNHEY and CDR2 SVGEGT. V gave up 5 bases and J gave up 3 bases, with 11 bases separating them. This CDR3 has 14 residues. The CDR3 region is CASSLRGTNQPQHF. DNA for the CDR3: TGTGCCAGCAGTCTCCGGGGTACCAATCAGCCCCAGCATTTT.

The chain is built from TRBV4-3 and TRBJ2-2, with D possibly TRBD2 on 5 matching bases. Germline CDR1 LGHNA, CDR2 YSLEER. The ends were cut back, 0 bases at V and 3 bases at J, with 11 bases in the middle. This CDR3 spans 16 amino acids. In nucleotides, the CDR3 is TGCGCCAGCAGCCAAGACCCCCGGGGAGACACCGGGGAGCTGTTTTTT. It codes for CASSQDPRGDTGELFF.

This clonotype was counted a few times. The chain couples TRBV29-1 to TRBJ2-1; D might be TRBD1 (5 bases). The CDR3 has 14 amino acids. CDR1 and CDR2 (germline): SQVTM, ANQGSEA. Trimming left V 4 bases short and J 0 bases short, with 10 bases between. CDR3 nucleotide sequence: TGCAGCGTTGTCGGCAGGGCCTCCTACAATGAGCAGTTCTTC. Translation gives CSVVGRASYNEQFF.

The V call is TRBV6-2 or TRBV6-3, the J call TRBJ2-7, with unresolved D. The CDR3 is 17 amino acids. From germline, CDR1 is MNHEY and CDR2 SVGEGT. Trimming shortened V by 5 bases and J by 2 bases, and 22 bases separated the two germline ends. The CDR3 nucleotides read TGTGCCAGCAGTCTTCCCCGTCCTGGGCTAACCACCTACGAGCAGTACTTC. It yields the protein CASSLPRPGLTTYEQYF.

The chain uses TRBV21-1 and TRBJ1-1. TRBV21-1 constitutes a pseudogene. The CDR3 has 12 amino acids. CDR3 region: CASRDGSTEAFF. As DNA, the CDR3 is TGTGCCAGCAGGGATGGGAGCACTGAAGCTTTCTTT.

The rearrangement links TRBV12-3 or TRBV12-4 to TRBJ2-1; D gene uncertain. The V end was cut by 3 bases, the J end by 9 bases, with 6 bases between. The CDR3 contains 11 residues. For the CDR3, the DNA is TGTGCCAGCAGTTTTCGAGGTGAGCAGTTCTTC. This sequence encodes CASSFRGEQFF.

There are a few counts of this clonotype. The chain uses TRBV4-1 and TRBJ2-3; 9 bases line up with TRBD2. The germline V gene encodes CDR1 MGHRA and CDR2 YSYEKL. V shed 0 bases, J shed 2 bases, and the junction held 3 bases outside the gene matches. There are 16 residues in the CDR3. The CDR3 coding sequence is TGCGCCAGCAGCCAAGATGCTAGCGGGGCCACAGATACGCAGTATTTT. As protein: CASSQDASGATDTQYF.

This clonotype was recorded many times. This chain connects TRBV28 to TRBJ1-1, with 7 bases aligning to TRBD1. J gave up 3 bases and V 4 bases, and 11 bases lay outside the gene matches. Germline V gene data show CDR1 as MDHEN and CDR2 as SYDVKM. The CDR3 contains 16 residues. The CDR3 spells CASSSPLQGTHTEAFF. For the CDR3, the DNA is TGTGCCAGCAGTTCACCCCTACAGGGGACCCACACTGAAGCTTTCTTT. Using reference TRBV28 and TRBJ1-1 for the parts outside the CDR3, the full variable domain is DVKVTQSSRYLVKRTGEKVFLECVQDMDHENMFWYRQDPGLGLRLIYFSYDVKMKEKGDIPEGYSVSREKKERFSLILESASTNQTSMYLCASSSPLQGTHTEAFFGQGTRLTVV.

This clonotype has more than one count but fewer than ten. J is TRBJ2-2 and V is TRBV7-9; D is perhaps TRBD2 (6 bases). CDR3 size: 14 residues. From germline, CDR1 is SEHNR and CDR2 FQNEAQ (reference sequence). Trimming took off 5 bases at V and 4 bases at J, with 11 bases between the two ends. CDR3 DNA: TGTGCCAGCAGCAACTGGGGAGGCACCGGGGAGCTGTTTTTT. This encodes CASSNWGGTGELFF.

The V and J genes are TRBV7-2 and TRBJ2-7; possible D gene TRBD2, 5 bases. Trimming pared 5 bases from V and 7 bases from J, leaving 9 bases between. The germline CDR1 and CDR2 sequences are SGHTA and FQGNSA. This CDR3 is built from 11 residues. CDR3 protein: CASSPWREQYF. In DNA form, the CDR3 reads TGTGCCAGCAGCCCCTGGAGGGAGCAGTACTTC.

This clonotype came up many times. This chain links TRBV18 with TRBJ1-4; perhaps TRBD1 as D (5 bases). V was trimmed by 3 bases and J by 5 bases, leaving 10 bases between them. The CDR3 totals 14 residues. The germline V gene has CDR1 KGHSH and CDR2 LQKENI. The CDR3 bases are TGTGCCAGCTCACCGGGACGGAAAAATGAAAAACTGTTTTTT. It translates to CASSPGRKNEKLFF.

The chain uses TRBV29-1 and TRBJ1-5; D gene unclear. CDR3 length equals 12 residues. Germline V gene sequence: CDR1 SQVTM, CDR2 ANQGSEA. The V and J ends lost 4 bases and 7 bases respectively, with 11 bases between them. CDR3 protein: CSVGEVEQPQHF. The CDR3 DNA reads as TGCAGCGTTGGAGAGGTAGAGCAGCCCCAGCATTTT. The variable domain in full, completed from reference TRBV29-1 and TRBJ1-5, reads SAVISQKPSRDICQRGTSLTIQCQVDSQVTMMFWYRQQPGQSLTLIATANQGSEATYESGFVIDKFPISRPNLTFSTLTVSNMSPEDSSIYLCSVGEVEQPQHFGDGTRLSIL.